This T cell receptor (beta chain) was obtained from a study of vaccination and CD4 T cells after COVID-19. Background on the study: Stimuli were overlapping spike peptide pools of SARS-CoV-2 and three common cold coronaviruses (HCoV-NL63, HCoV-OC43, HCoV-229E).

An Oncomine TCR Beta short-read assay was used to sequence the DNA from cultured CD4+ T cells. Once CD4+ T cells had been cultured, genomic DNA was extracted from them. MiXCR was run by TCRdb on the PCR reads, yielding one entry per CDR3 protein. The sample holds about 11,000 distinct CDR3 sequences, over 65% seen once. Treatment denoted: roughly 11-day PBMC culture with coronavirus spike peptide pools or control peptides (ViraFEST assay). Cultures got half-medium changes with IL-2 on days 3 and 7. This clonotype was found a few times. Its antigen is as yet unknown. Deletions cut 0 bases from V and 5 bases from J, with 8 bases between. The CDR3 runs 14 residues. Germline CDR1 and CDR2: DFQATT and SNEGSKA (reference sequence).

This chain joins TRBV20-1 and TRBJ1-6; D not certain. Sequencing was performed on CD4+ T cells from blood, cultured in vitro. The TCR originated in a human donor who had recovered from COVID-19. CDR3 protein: CSAREARNNSPLHF. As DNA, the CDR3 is TGCAGTGCTAGAGAGGCCAGGAATAATTCACCCCTCCACTTT.